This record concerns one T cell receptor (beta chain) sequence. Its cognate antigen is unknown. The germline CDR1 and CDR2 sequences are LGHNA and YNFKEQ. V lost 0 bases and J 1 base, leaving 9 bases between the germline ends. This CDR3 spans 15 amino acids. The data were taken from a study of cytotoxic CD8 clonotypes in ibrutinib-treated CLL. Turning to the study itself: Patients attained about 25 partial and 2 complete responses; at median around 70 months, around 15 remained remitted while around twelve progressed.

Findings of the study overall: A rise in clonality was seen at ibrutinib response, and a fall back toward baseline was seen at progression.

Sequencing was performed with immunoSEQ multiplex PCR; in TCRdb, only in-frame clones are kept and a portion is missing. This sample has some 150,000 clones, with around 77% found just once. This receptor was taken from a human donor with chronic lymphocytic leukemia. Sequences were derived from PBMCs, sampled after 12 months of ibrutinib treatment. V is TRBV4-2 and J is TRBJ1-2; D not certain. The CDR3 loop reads CASSQDSNDNYGYTF. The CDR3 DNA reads TGTGCCAGCAGCCAAGACAGCAACGATAACTATGGCTACACCTTC.